This T cell receptor beta chain was retrieved from a study of early T cells in non-severe SARS-CoV-2 infection. As for the study in general: Unpaired chains resulted from sequencing bulk RNA of unsorted whole blood. Study-wide results and limits: VDJdb matching, biased toward anti-spike CD8 responses, missed private and CD4 specificities.

CDR3 length: 17 amino acids. V was clipped by 0 bases and J by 6 bases, with 17 bases between them. Per germline, CDR1 MNHNY and CDR2 SVGAGI (reference sequence). This clonotype was picked up a small number of times. Antigen unknown. Attachment of unique molecular identifiers to individual cDNA molecules was performed. TCRdb passed the 5' RACE reads through MiXCR, listing each CDR3 protein once. The profile shows some 59,000 distinct CDR3 sequences, over 7% of them singletons. Sequencing was performed on whole blood. The receptor was isolated from an adult who was a healthcare worker with PCR-confirmed SARS-CoV-2 infection or an uninfected control (not recorded which). The chain uses TRBV6-6 and TRBJ1-4; D is perhaps TRBD1 (6 bases). CDR3 loop: CASSYSGLRGVYEKLFF. The CDR3, as DNA: TGTGCCAGCAGTTACTCGGGACTGAGGGGGGTTTATGAAAAACTGTTTTTT.